Listed below are T cell receptor beta chains from one sample, sequenced in a study of lymphopenia after photon versus proton radiotherapy. Using immunoSEQ multiplex PCR, the repertoire was profiled, and TCRdb retains in-frame clones only, with some absent. The sample yields fewer than 25,000 clones, 84% seen once. The source was peripheral blood, collected from a patient treated with photon-based radiotherapy. The receptors derive from a man aged 35-49 years with gastric cancer. Both conserved end residues are part of each CDR3. D genes are given only for firm matches. Clone size is given for some rows only: seen once, a few or many times, or a class if the clone is expanded.

>TRBJ1-2|TRBV4-2|.|few
CASSQADVANYGYTF
TGTGCCAGCAGCCAAGCGGACGTCGCTAACTATGGCTACACCTTC
>TRBJ1-2|TRBV28|TRBD1|once
CASSLPGQGARGYTF
TGTGCCAGCAGTCTTCCGGGACAGGGGGCGAGGGGCTACACCTTC
>TRBJ1-6|TRBV29-1|.|few
CSVRTDYNSPLHF
TGCAGCGTAAGGACAGACTATAATTCACCCCTCCACTTT
>TRBJ2-5|TRBV7-2|TRBD2|.
CASSLQAGVQETQYF
TGTGCCAGCAGCTTACAGGCGGGGGTTCAAGAGACCCAGTACTTC
>TRBJ1-6|TRBV7-2|.|.
CASSWGDRGLSLHF
TGTGCCAGCAGCTGGGGAGACAGAGGTCTATCCCTCCACTTT
>TRBJ2-7|TRBV7-2|.|.
CASSFIAAYEQYF
TGTGCCAGCAGCTTTATCGCAGCCTACGAGCAGTACTTC
>TRBJ2-5|TRBV4-1|TRBD2|.
CASSHSTGGSQETQYF
TGCGCCAGCAGCCATTCCACGGGAGGGTCCCAAGAGACCCAGTACTTC
>TRBJ2-7|TRBV5-6|.|.
CASSMTVSSYEQYF
TGTGCCAGCAGCATGACAGTCTCCTCCTACGAGCAGTACTTC
>TRBJ2-5|TRBV15|.|.
CATSREGGSKETQYF
TGTGCCACCAGCAGAGAAGGGGGTTCAAAAGAGACCCAGTACTTC
>TRBJ2-2|TRBV7-2|.|.
CASSLGLGRTNTGELFF
TGTGCCAGCAGCTTAGGATTAGGACGAACGAACACCGGGGAGCTGTTTTTT
>TRBJ1-1|TRBV30|.|.
CAWSKKADTEAFF
TGTGCCTGGAGTAAAAAGGCGGACACTGAAGCTTTCTTT
>TRBJ2-5|TRBV18|.|.
CASSPQSGNQETQYF
TGTGCCAGCTCACCGCAGTCGGGGAATCAAGAGACCCAGTACTTC
>TRBJ1-4|TRBV11-2|.|.
CASSLGGKSEKLFF
TGTGCCAGCAGCTTAGGCGGTAAAAGTGAAAAACTGTTTTTT
>TRBJ1-5|TRBV5-1|.|once
CASSLRTGDQPQHF
TGCGCCAGCAGCTTGCGCACGGGTGATCAGCCCCAGCATTTT
>TRBJ1-4|TRBV10-1|.|.
CASSARGRRKLFF
TGCGCCAGCAGTGCCCGGGGGCGCAGAAAACTGTTTTTT
>TRBJ2-5|TRBV15|TRBD1|.
CATSRALTGGNQETQYF
TGTGCCACCAGCAGGGCCCTGACAGGGGGGAACCAAGAGACCCAGTACTTC
>TRBJ1-5|TRBV6-1|.|.
CASSAGGGYQPQHF
TGTGCCAGCAGTGCCGGCGGCGGGTACCAGCCCCAGCATTTT
>TRBJ2-1|TRBV7-3|.|.
CASSQNGFPYNDEQFF
TGTGCCAGCAGCCAAAACGGGTTCCCCTACAACGATGAGCAGTTCTTC
>TRBJ1-5|TRBV27|TRBD1|.
CASRGLRGQPQHF
TGTGCCAGCAGGGGTCTCAGGGGGCAGCCCCAGCATTTT
>TRBJ1-2|TRBV5-6|.|.
CASSLEGTSRRYGYTF
TGTGCCAGCAGCTTGGAGGGGACCTCCCGCCGATATGGCTACACCTTC
>TRBJ2-3|TRBV6-4|TRBD2|.
CASSDKAGATDTQYF
TGTGCCAGCAGTGACAAAGCGGGGGCCACAGATACGCAGTATTTT
>TRBJ2-5|TRBV6-1|TRBD2|.
CASSELAGGPETQYF
TGTGCCAGCAGTGAATTAGCGGGGGGGCCAGAGACCCAGTACTTC
>TRBJ2-4|TRBV10-3|TRBD2|.
CAIRGSGGQNDIQYF
TGTGCCATCAGAGGTAGCGGGGGACAGAATGACATTCAGTACTTC
>TRBJ2-3|TRBV7-8|TRBD2|.
CASSSGLLAGGAADTQYF
TGTGCCAGCAGCTCCGGCCTACTAGCGGGGGGTGCCGCAGATACGCAGTATTTT
>TRBJ2-6|TRBV10-3|.|.
CAIRQPGANVLTF
TGTGCCATCAGGCAACCTGGGGCCAACGTCCTGACTTTC
>TRBJ1-1|TRBV4-1|TRBD1|.
CASSQPTQGAFTEAFF
TGCGCCAGCAGCCAACCCACTCAGGGGGCTTTCACTGAAGCTTTCTTT
>TRBJ2-1|TRBV11-2|.|.
CASSLDDSYSYNEQFF
TGTGCCAGCAGCTTAGACGACAGCTACTCCTACAATGAGCAGTTCTTC
>TRBJ2-3|TRBV4-3|.|.
CASSPVGTDTQYF
TGCGCCAGCAGCCCAGTGGGCACAGATACGCAGTATTTT
>TRBJ2-1|TRBV9|.|.
CASSVSGEQFF
TGTGCCAGCAGCGTATCCGGGGAGCAGTTCTTC
>TRBJ2-6|TRBV27|.|.
CASWPQAGSLSGANVLTF
TGTGCCAGCTGGCCTCAAGCCGGCAGCCTCTCTGGGGCCAACGTCCTGACTTTC
>TRBJ2-7|TRBV7-2|TRBD1|.
CASSAPPGQGTYEQYF
TGTGCCAGCAGCGCCCCCCCGGGACAGGGGACCTACGAGCAGTACTTC
>TRBJ1-1|TRBV5-6|TRBD1|.
CASSGPTGASTEAFF
TGTGCCAGCAGCGGACCGACAGGGGCCAGCACTGAAGCTTTCTTT
>TRBJ1-5|TRBV5-4|.|.
CASSSRGSNQPQHF
TGTGCCAGCAGCTCCAGGGGAAGCAATCAGCCCCAGCATTTT
>TRBJ1-5|TRBV19|.|.
CASKGQPNQPQHF
TGTGCCAGTAAAGGACAGCCCAATCAGCCCCAGCATTTT
>TRBJ2-5|TRBV4-3|.|.
CASSLIGSQETQYF
TGCGCCAGCAGTCTCATTGGATCCCAAGAGACCCAGTACTTC
>TRBJ2-5|TRBV2|.|.
CASSDRGETQYF
TGTGCCAGCAGTGACAGGGGTGAGACCCAGTACTTC
>TRBJ2-3|TRBV2|TRBD1|.
CASSADRGQDTQYF
TGTGCCAGCAGTGCGGACAGGGGGCAAGATACGCAGTATTTT
>TRBJ2-1|TRBV21-1|.|few
CASADSEGMNEQFF
TGTGCCAGCGCTGACAGTGAGGGGATGAATGAGCAGTTCTTC
>TRBJ2-7|TRBV10-3|.|.
CAISDDRKQYF
TGTGCCATCAGTGACGATAGGAAGCAGTACTTC
>TRBJ1-1|TRBV25-1|.|once
CASLPGGVNTEAFF
TGTGCCAGCCTCCCGGGGGGAGTGAACACTGAAGCTTTCTTT
>TRBJ2-5|TRBV7-2|TRBD2|.
CASSLAGGKETQYF
TGTGCCAGCAGCTTAGCGGGGGGGAAAGAGACCCAGTACTTC
>TRBJ2-5|TRBV19|.|.
CASSIGAGETQYF
TGTGCCAGTAGTATAGGGGCGGGAGAGACCCAGTACTTC
>TRBJ1-5|TRBV2|TRBD1|.
CASRRLTGASNQPQHF
TGTGCCAGCAGGAGACTGACAGGGGCAAGCAATCAGCCCCAGCATTTT
>TRBJ2-7|TRBV7-2|.|once
CASSLSDGYEQYF
TGTGCCAGCAGCCTTTCCGACGGCTACGAGCAGTACTTC
>TRBJ2-3|TRBV20-1|.|once
CSASLKDTQYF
TGCAGTGCTTCGTTAAAAGATACGCAGTATTTT
>TRBJ1-1|TRBV5-8|TRBD1|.
CASRNRGATEAFF
TGTGCCAGCAGGAACAGGGGTGCCACTGAAGCTTTCTTT
>TRBJ2-3|TRBV5-1|.|.
CASSLGTTGTDTQYF
TGCGCCAGCAGCTTGGGCACAACGGGCACAGATACGCAGTATTTT
>TRBJ1-2|TRBV13|TRBD1|.
CASSLEGATIYGYTF
TGTGCCAGCAGCTTAGAGGGGGCGACGATCTATGGCTACACCTTC
>TRBJ1-3|TRBV11-2|.|few
CASSLGRGSYSGNTIYF
TGTGCCAGCAGCTTAGGTCGTGGGTCCTACTCTGGAAACACCATATATTTT
>TRBJ2-7|TRBV11-2|TRBD2|once
CASSLRTSGYEQYF
TGTGCCAGCAGCTTACGGACTAGCGGCTACGAGCAGTACTTC
>TRBJ2-5|TRBV7-2|TRBD2|.
CASSLVSSGGAEETQYF
TGTGCCAGCAGCTTAGTATCTAGCGGGGGGGCTGAAGAGACCCAGTACTTC
>TRBJ2-7|TRBV10-3|TRBD1|.
CAISVNRGDEQYF
TGTGCCATCAGTGTTAACAGGGGGGACGAGCAGTACTTC
>TRBJ2-3|TRBV10-3|.|.
CAISESAGGDTQYF
TGTGCCATCAGTGAGTCTGCAGGGGGGGATACGCAGTATTTT
>TRBJ2-6|TRBV7-9|.|.
CASSLSTRGSGANVLTF
TGTGCCAGCAGCTTATCAACCAGGGGATCCGGGGCCAACGTCCTGACTTTC
>TRBJ1-5|TRBV27|.|.
CASSWGPYSNQPQHF
TGTGCCAGCAGTTGGGGGCCTTATAGCAATCAGCCCCAGCATTTT